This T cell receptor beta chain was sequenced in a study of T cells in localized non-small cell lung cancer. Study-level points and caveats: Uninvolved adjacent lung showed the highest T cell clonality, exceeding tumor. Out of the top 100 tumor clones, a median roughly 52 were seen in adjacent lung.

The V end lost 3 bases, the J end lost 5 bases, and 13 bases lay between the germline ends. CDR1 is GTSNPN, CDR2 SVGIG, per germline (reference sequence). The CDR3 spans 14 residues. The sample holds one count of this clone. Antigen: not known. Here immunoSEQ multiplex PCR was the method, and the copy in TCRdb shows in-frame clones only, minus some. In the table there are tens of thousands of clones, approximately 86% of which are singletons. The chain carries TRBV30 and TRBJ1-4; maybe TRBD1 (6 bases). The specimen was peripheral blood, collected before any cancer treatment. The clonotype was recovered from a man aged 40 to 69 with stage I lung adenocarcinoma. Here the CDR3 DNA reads TGTGCCTGGAGATTGGCAGGGGCAAATGAAAAACTGTTTTTT. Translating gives CAWRLAGANEKLFF.